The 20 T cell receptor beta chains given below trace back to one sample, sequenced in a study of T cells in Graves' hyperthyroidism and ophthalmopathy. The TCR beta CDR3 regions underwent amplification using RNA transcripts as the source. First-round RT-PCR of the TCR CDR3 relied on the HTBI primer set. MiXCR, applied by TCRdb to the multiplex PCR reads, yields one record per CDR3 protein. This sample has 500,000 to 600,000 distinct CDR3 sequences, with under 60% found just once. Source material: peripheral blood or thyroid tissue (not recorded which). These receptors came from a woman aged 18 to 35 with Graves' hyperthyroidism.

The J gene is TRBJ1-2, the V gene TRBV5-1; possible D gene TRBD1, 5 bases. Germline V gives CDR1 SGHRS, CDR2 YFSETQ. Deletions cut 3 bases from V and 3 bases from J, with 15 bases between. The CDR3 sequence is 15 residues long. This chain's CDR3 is CASSYGTLNDYGYTF. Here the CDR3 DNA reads TGCGCCAGCAGCTACGGGACGTTGAATGACTATGGCTACACCTTC. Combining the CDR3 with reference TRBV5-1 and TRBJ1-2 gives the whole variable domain KAGVTQTPRYLIKTRGQQVTLSCSPISGHRSVSWYQQTPGQGLQFLFEYFSETQRNKGNFPGRFSGRQFSNSRSEMNVSTLELGDSALYLCASSYGTLNDYGYTFGSGTRLTVV.

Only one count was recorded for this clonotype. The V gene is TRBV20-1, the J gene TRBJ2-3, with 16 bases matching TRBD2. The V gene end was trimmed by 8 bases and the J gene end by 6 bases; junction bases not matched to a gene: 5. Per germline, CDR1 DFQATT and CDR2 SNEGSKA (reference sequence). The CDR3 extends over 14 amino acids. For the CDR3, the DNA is TGCAGTTCGGGACTAGCGGGAGGGGGCGATACGCAGTATTTT. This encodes CSSGLAGGGDTQYF.

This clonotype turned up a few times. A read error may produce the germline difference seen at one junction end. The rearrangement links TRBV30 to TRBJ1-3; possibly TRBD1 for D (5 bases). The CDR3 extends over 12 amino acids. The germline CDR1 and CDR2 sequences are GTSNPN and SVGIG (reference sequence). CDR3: CAWSPQGLISGF. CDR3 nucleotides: TGTGCCTGGAGTCCCCAAGGACTGATTTCAGGGTTT.

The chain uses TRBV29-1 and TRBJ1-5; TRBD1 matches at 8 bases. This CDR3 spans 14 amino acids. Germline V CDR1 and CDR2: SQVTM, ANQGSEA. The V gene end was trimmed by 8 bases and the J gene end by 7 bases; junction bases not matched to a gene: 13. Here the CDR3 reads CSSTDRVNVQPQHF. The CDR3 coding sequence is TGCAGCAGTACGGACAGGGTGAATGTCCAGCCCCAGCATTTT.

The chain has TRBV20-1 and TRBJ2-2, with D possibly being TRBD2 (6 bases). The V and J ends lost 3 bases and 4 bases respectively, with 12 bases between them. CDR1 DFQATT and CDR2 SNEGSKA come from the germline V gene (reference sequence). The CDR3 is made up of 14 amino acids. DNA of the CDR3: TGCAGTGCTAGGATCGGGGGACCCACCGGGGAGCTGTTTTTT. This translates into CSARIGGPTGELFF.

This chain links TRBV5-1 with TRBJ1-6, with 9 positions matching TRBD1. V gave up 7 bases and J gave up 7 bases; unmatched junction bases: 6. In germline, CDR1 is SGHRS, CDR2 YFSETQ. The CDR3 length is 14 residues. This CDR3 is CASGAGTGNSPLHF. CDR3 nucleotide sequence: TGCGCCAGCGGAGCCGGGACAGGGAATTCACCCCTCCACTTT.

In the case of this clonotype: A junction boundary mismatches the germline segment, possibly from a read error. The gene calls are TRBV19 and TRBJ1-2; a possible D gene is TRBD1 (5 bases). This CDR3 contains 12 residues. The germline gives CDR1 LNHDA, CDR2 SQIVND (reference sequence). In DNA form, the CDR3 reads TGTGCCAGTAGTATTGATGTGGGACGGCGTTCATTC. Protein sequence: CASSIDVGRRSF.

The CDR3 DNA sequence: TGTGCTAGTGGTTTGTGGAGTACTGGGGCCAACGTCCTGACTTTC. As protein: CASGLWSTGANVLTF. The chain recombines TRBV12-5 with TRBJ2-6; the D is unclear. There are 15 residues in the CDR3. CDR1 LGHNT and CDR2 FRNRAP come from the germline V gene. V gave up 2 bases and J gave up 2 bases, with 7 bases separating them. Full variable domain (missing parts from reference TRBV12-5 and TRBJ2-6): DARVTQTPRHKVTEMGQEVTMRCQPILGHNTVFWYRQTMMQGLELLAYFRNRAPLDDSGMPKDRFSAEMPDATLATLKIQPSEPRDSAVYFCASGLWSTGANVLTFGAGSRLTVL.

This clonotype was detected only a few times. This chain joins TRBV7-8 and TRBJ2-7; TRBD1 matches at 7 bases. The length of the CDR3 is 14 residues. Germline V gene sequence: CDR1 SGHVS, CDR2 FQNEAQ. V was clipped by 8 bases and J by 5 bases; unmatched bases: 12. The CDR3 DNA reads TGTGCCAGCTCGGAACGACAGGGTGATCACGAGCAGTACTTC. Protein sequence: CASSERQGDHEQYF.

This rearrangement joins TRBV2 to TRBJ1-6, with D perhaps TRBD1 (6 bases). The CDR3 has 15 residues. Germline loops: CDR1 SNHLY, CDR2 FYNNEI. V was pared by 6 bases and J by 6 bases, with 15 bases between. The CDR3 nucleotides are TGTGCCAGCAGACAGGGAGCCGGGGGTAATTCACCCCTCCACTTT. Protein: CASRQGAGGNSPLHF.

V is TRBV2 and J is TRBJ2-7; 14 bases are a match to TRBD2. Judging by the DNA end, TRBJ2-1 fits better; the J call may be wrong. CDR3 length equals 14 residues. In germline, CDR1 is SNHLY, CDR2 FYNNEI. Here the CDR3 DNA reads TGTGCCAGCAGGACTAGCGGGAGGGCAGGTGAGCAGTTCTTC. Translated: CASRTSGRAGEQFF.

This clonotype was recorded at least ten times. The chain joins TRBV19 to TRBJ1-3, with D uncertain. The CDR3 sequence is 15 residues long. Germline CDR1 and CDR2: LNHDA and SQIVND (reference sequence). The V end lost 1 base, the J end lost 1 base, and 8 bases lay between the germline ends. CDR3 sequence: CASSIARGSGNTIYF. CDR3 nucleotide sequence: TGTGCCAGTAGTATAGCACGGGGATCTGGAAACACCATATATTTT.

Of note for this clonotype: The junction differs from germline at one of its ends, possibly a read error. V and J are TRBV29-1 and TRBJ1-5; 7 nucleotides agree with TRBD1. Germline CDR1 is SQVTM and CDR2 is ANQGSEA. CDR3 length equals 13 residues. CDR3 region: CSVGGTANEPQHF. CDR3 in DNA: TGCAGCGTTGGGGGGACAGCCAATGAGCCCCAGCATTTT. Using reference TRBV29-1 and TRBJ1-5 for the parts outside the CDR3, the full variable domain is SAVISQKPSRDICQRGTSLTIQCQVDSQVTMMFWYRQQPGQSLTLIATANQGSEATYESGFVIDKFPISRPNLTFSTLTVSNMSPEDSSIYLCSVGGTANEPQHFGDGTRLSIL.

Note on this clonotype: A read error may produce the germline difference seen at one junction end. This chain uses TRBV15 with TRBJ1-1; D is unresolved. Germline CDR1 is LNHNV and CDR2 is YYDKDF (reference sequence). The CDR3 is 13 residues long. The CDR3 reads CATSRARRAEASF. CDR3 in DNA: TGTGCCACCAGCAGGGCACGGAGGGCTGAAGCTTCCTTT.

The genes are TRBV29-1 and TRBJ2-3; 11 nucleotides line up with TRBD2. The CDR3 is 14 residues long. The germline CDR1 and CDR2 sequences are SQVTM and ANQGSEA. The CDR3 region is CSVAGGYRTDTQYF. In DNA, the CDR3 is TGCAGTGTAGCGGGAGGGTATCGCACAGATACGCAGTATTTT.

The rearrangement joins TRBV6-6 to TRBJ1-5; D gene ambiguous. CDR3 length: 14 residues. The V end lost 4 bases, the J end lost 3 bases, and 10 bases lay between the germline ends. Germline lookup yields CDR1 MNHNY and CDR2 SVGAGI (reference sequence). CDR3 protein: CASSLGSVNQPQHF. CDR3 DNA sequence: TGTGCCAGCAGTTTGGGTTCGGTCAATCAGCCCCAGCATTTT.

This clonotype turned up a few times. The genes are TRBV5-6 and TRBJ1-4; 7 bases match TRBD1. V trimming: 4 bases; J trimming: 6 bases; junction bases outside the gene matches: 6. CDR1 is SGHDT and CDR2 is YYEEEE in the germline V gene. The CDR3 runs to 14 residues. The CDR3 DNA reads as TGTGCCAGCAGCCTACAGGGGAATGATGAAAAACTGTTTTTT. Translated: CASSLQGNDEKLFF.

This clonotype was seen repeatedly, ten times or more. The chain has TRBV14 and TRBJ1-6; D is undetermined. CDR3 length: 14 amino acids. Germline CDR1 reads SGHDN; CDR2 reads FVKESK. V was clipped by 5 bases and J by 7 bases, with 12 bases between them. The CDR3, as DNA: TGTGCCAGCAGCAAGGTTATTCGGAATTCACCCCTCCACTTT. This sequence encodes CASSKVIRNSPLHF.

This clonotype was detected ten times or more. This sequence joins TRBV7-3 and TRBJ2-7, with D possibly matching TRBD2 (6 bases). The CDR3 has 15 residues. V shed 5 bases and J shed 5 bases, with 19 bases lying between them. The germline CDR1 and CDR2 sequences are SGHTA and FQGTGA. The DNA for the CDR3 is TGTGCCAGCAGCCCGTCAGGGTCGGGAGCTCACGAGCAGTACTTC. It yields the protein CASSPSGSGAHEQYF.

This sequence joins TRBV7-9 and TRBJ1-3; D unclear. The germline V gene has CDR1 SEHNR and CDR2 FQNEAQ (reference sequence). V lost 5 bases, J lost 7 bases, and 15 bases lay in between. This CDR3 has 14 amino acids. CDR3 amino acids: CASSPSGLRNTIYF. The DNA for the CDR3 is TGTGCCAGCAGCCCATCCGGGTTACGGAACACCATATATTTT.